This entry lists 26 T cell receptor beta chains sequenced from one sample in a study of T cells in Graves' hyperthyroidism and ophthalmopathy (dated by TCRdb to between 2019 and 2020). Library preparation was by multiplex PCR. The run used an Illumina HiSeq 2000. The TCR beta CDR3 regions were amplified from RNA transcripts. A first-round RT-PCR of the TCR CDR3 used the HTBI primer set with the Qiagen OneStep RT-PCR kit. Using fastp at Q25 and MiXCR, TCRdb reprocessed the public reads and kept productive beta chains. CDR3 protein duplicates are merged, each entry listing the most common genes and DNA. The sample includes about 420,000 distinct CDR3 sequences, with 12% to 15% observed a single time. Of the sample, about 5% is held by the ten largest clones. Sequencing used blood. These receptors came from a woman aged 18 to 35 with Graves' hyperthyroidism.

This chain connects TRBV20-1 to TRBJ2-2; no clear D. Trimming took 0 bases from V and 4 from J, leaving 12 bases between them. This CDR3 has 15 amino acids. Germline V lookup: CDR1 DFQATT, CDR2 SNEGSKA (reference sequence). In nucleotides, the CDR3 is TGCAGTGCTAGAGAGACACCCATTGCCACCGGGGAGCTGTTTTTT. Protein product: CSARETPIATGELFF.

This clonotype appeared many times. The rearrangement uses TRBV20-1 and TRBJ2-5; 11 nucleotides agree with TRBD2. The CDR3 contains 14 residues. Trimming removed 3 bases from V and 4 bases from J; junction bases left unmatched: 4. Germline assignment: CDR1 DFQATT and CDR2 SNEGSKA (reference sequence). CDR3 DNA: TGCAGTGCTAGTCTCCTAGCGGGAGGAGAGACCCAGTACTTC. Translated: CSASLLAGGETQYF.

This clonotype was picked up many times. This chain links TRBV30 with TRBJ1-5, with D possibly being TRBD1 (5 bases). Trimming stripped 0 bases from V and 3 bases from J, with 9 bases between. The CDR3 totals 14 residues. In germline, CDR1 is GTSNPN, CDR2 SVGIG (reference sequence). CDR3 DNA: TGTGCCTGGAGTGTTGGGGGGTCCAATCAGCCCCAGCATTTT. It translates to CAWSVGGSNQPQHF. The whole variable domain, remainder taken from reference TRBV30 and TRBJ1-5, is SQTIHQWPATLVQPVGSPLSLECTVEGTSNPNLYWYRQAAGRGLQLLFYSVGIGQISSEVPQNLSASRPQDRQFILSSKKLLLSDSGFYLCAWSVGGSNQPQHFGDGTRLSIL.

This clonotype occurred a few times. The CDR3 coding sequence is TGCGCCAGCAGCTTGAATTCGGGGGTGAACACCGGGGAGCTGTTTTTT. This encodes CASSLNSGVNTGELFF. The chain has TRBV5-1 and TRBJ2-2; tentatively, D is TRBD2 (6 bases). V lost 1 base to trimming and J lost 1 base, with 11 bases between them. CDR3 length: 16 residues. Germline CDR1 is SGHRS and CDR2 is YFSETQ.

The chain is built from TRBV7-2 and TRBJ2-2; 14 positions match TRBD2. The ends lost 5 bases at V and 5 bases at J; junction bases unmatched: 16. Germline-derived CDR1 and CDR2 are SGHTA and FQGNSA. This CDR3 has 20 amino acids. CDR3 nucleotide sequence: TGTGCCAGCAGCGTTCGACTAGCGGGAGGGCCCAGATCGGTAACCGGGGAGCTGTTTTTT. This translates into CASSVRLAGGPRSVTGELFF.

J is TRBJ2-1 and V is TRBV5-1; the match to TRBD2 covers 9 bases. This CDR3 has 15 residues. J gave up 7 bases and V 0 bases, and 5 bases lay outside the gene matches. The germline CDR1 and CDR2 sequences are SGHRS and YFSETQ. CDR3 in DNA: TGCGCCAGCAGCTTGGTGGCTAGCGGGGTGAATGAGCAGTTCTTC. Amino acids: CASSLVASGVNEQFF.

This clonotype was seen repeatedly, ten times or more. This chain connects TRBV6-2 or TRBV6-3 to TRBJ2-7, with 7 bases identical to TRBD2. CDR3 length equals 14 residues. Trimming removed 0 bases from V and 6 bases from J; junction bases left unmatched: 5. From germline, CDR1 is MNHEY and CDR2 SVGEGT. The chain's CDR3 is CASSYSGGRVEQYF. CDR3 DNA: TGTGCCAGCAGTTACTCGGGCGGGAGAGTCGAGCAGTACTTC.

This clonotype has just a few counts. DNA for the CDR3: TGTGCCAGACCCCGGGCCCCGGGCGTCACAGATACGCAGTATTTT. Protein product: CARPRAPGVTDTQYF. This rearrangement joins TRBV7-9 to TRBJ2-3, with D uncertain. V was shortened by 9 bases and J by 2 bases, with 18 bases between the two germline ends. Germline CDR1 and CDR2: SEHNR and FQNEAQ (reference sequence). This CDR3 has 15 amino acids.

This clonotype was seen only a few times. The genes are TRBV30 and TRBJ2-3; no reliable D call. Germline CDR1 and CDR2: GTSNPN and SVGIG (reference sequence). CDR3 length: 14 amino acids. V was clipped by 3 bases and J by 0 bases, with 10 bases between them. CDR3: CAWSSPTSTDTQYF. Written as DNA, the CDR3 is TGTGCCTGGAGCTCACCAACTAGCACAGATACGCAGTATTTT.

The sample holds many counts of this clonotype. V gene TRBV3-1 combines with J gene TRBJ1-1, with TRBD1 as a possible D gene (5 bases). Trimming removed 4 bases at V and 9 bases at J, with 21 bases between. Germline values: CDR1 LGHDT, CDR2 YNNKEL (reference sequence). This CDR3 has 15 residues. CDR3 loop: CASSRSPGTQGQAFF. In DNA form, the CDR3 reads TGTGCCAGCAGCCGAAGCCCGGGGACGCAAGGCCAAGCTTTCTTT.

This clonotype has more than one count but fewer than ten. The rearrangement links TRBV11-2 to TRBJ2-2, with 9 bases aligning to TRBD2. This CDR3 has 16 residues. J lost 4 bases, V lost 1 base, and 4 bases had no gene match. Germline V gene sequence: CDR1 SGHAT, CDR2 FQNNGV. This CDR3 reads CASSLVASGTTGELFF. The CDR3 DNA reads TGTGCCAGCAGCTTAGTAGCTAGCGGGACCACCGGGGAGCTGTTTTTT.

This clonotype was counted ten times or more. The chain couples TRBV12-3 or TRBV12-4 to TRBJ1-1; weak D call: TRBD1 (5 bases). The CDR3 sequence is 16 residues long. The ends were cut back, 6 bases at V and 0 bases at J, with 17 bases in the middle. CDR3: CASRARDSDMNTEAFF. CDR3 nucleotides: TGTGCCAGCAGGGCCCGCGACAGCGATATGAACACTGAAGCTTTCTTT.

Ten or more counts support this clonotype. This sequence joins TRBV7-9 and TRBJ2-4; TRBD2 aligns across 9 bases. Germline V CDR1 and CDR2: SEHNR, FQNEAQ (reference sequence). The J segment lost 13 bases and the V segment lost 5 bases, leaving 21 bases of the junction unmatched. The CDR3 is 17 residues long. The CDR3 spells CASSRSPIGLAPGVQYF. The CDR3 nucleotides read TGTGCCAGCAGCCGTTCACCAATAGGACTAGCGCCTGGCGTACAGTACTTC.

This rearrangement joins TRBV20-1 to TRBJ1-2, with 12 bases aligning to TRBD1. Germline V gene sequence: CDR1 DFQATT, CDR2 SNEGSKA (reference sequence). The CDR3 loop spans 21 amino acids. Unmatched junction bases numbered 21, after V lost 0 bases and J lost 4 bases. The CDR3 spells CSARDPGQGAAVRKVSYGYTF. For the CDR3, the DNA is TGCAGTGCTAGAGACCCGGGACAGGGGGCCGCAGTTCGGAAAGTTTCCTATGGCTACACCTTC.

This clonotype has ten or more counts. This sequence joins TRBV2 and TRBJ2-1; 7 nucleotides align to TRBD1. V shed 10 bases, J shed 5 bases, and the junction held 14 bases outside the gene matches. CDR1 and CDR2 from the germline V gene are SNHLY and FYNNEI. CDR3 length equals 15 residues. The CDR3 DNA is TGTGCCACTTTGGGTCAGGGGGTGGTGGACAATGAGCAGTTCTTC. This gives the protein CATLGQGVVDNEQFF.

Only a few counts were recorded for this clonotype. The junction differs from germline at one of its ends, possibly a read error. The chain joins TRBV28 to TRBJ2-5, with D possibly TRBD1 on 8 matching bases. In germline, CDR1 is MDHEN, CDR2 SYDVKM. This CDR3 is built from 12 residues. The CDR3: CASSLSGGQEDF. The CDR3 DNA is TGTGCCAGCAGTTTATCGGGGGGACAGGAAGACTTC.

At least ten counts were recorded for this clonotype. V usage is TRBV7-9 and J usage is TRBJ1-1; tentatively, D is TRBD1 (5 bases). Per the germline V gene, CDR1 is SEHNR and CDR2 is FQNEAQ (reference sequence). The length of the CDR3 is 14 residues. Trimming removed 2 bases at V and 3 bases at J, with 10 bases between. The CDR3 is CASSLSRADTEAFF. The CDR3, as DNA: TGTGCCAGCAGCTTATCCAGGGCTGACACTGAAGCTTTCTTT.

This clonotype came up many times. This chain links TRBV28 with TRBJ2-1; D ambiguous. Looked up from germline, CDR1 is MDHEN and CDR2 is SYDVKM. This CDR3 region has 15 residues. V lost 6 bases and J lost 2, with 14 bases in between. DNA of the CDR3: TGTGCCAGCAGGCACGAGGCGGCAGCCTACAATGAGCAGTTCTTC. This encodes CASRHEAAAYNEQFF. Filled out from reference TRBV28 and TRBJ2-1, the complete variable domain reads DVKVTQSSRYLVKRTGEKVFLECVQDMDHENMFWYRQDPGLGLRLIYFSYDVKMKEKGDIPEGYSVSREKKERFSLILESASTNQTSMYLCASRHEAAAYNEQFFGPGTRLTVL.

As for this clonotype: An end of the junction differs from the germline gene, which may be a read error. The chain joins TRBV12-3 or TRBV12-4 to TRBJ2-5; 8 nucleotides match TRBD2. The CDR3 extends over 16 amino acids. The CDR3 reads CASSLALAEGQETQYF. CDR3 DNA sequence: TGTGCCAGCAGCTTAGCACTAGCGGAAGGGCAAGAGACCCAGTACTTC.

This clonotype has just a few counts. The chain links TRBV6-4 to TRBJ2-5; D assignment may be TRBD1 or TRBD2 (5 bases each). V dropped 5 bases and J dropped 5 bases, with 12 bases sitting between them. The CDR3 is made up of 13 amino acids. Germline V gives CDR1 MRHNA, CDR2 SNTAGT. CDR3 sequence (DNA): TGTGCCAGCAGTTACAGAGGGGTCGAGACCCAGTACTTC. Translation: CASSYRGVETQYF.

The chain carries TRBV5-6 and TRBJ2-7, with D hard to call. With 5 bases removed from V and 1 base from J, the gap between germline ends came to 10 bases. Germline lookup yields CDR1 SGHDT and CDR2 YYEEEE. This CDR3 is built from 13 residues. The CDR3 sequence is CASSSDLSYEQYF. CDR3 nucleotides: TGTGCCAGCAGTTCTGACCTTTCCTACGAGCAGTACTTC.

This clonotype has just a few counts. The V gene is TRBV28, the J gene TRBJ2-7; D gene uncertain. In germline, CDR1 is MDHEN, CDR2 SYDVKM. The CDR3 runs 13 residues. The germline V and J ends were trimmed by 7 bases and 1 base, with 11 bases remaining between them. CDR3 residues: CASTSSPSYEQYF. CDR3 nucleotide sequence: TGTGCCAGCACTTCAAGTCCATCCTACGAGCAGTACTTC.

V and J are TRBV12-3 or TRBV12-4 and TRBJ2-4, with 8 bases matching TRBD2. The J segment lost 10 bases and the V segment lost 1 base, leaving 3 bases of the junction unmatched. CDR3 size: 13 residues. The CDR3 DNA reads as TGTGCCAGCAGTTTAGGACTAGCGAAAATTCAGTACTTC. Residues: CASSLGLAKIQYF.

The chain has TRBV9 and TRBJ2-7, with 10 bases aligning to TRBD1. V was clipped by 6 bases and J by 5 bases; unmatched bases: 5. CDR1 is SGDLS and CDR2 is YYNGEE in the germline V gene. CDR3 length: 13 residues. The CDR3 DNA reads TGTGCCAGCACCGACAGGGGGCCCGACGAGCAGTACTTC. Its translation: CASTDRGPDEQYF.

This clonotype appeared many times. The gene calls are TRBV3-1 and TRBJ2-7, with TRBD1 matching 9 bases. This CDR3 comprises 16 residues. Germline assignment: CDR1 LGHDT and CDR2 YNNKEL (reference sequence). The V gene end was trimmed by 4 bases and the J gene end by 5 bases; junction bases not matched to a gene: 12. CDR3: CASSPKVGDRGNEQYF. In DNA form, the CDR3 reads TGTGCCAGCAGCCCCAAAGTGGGCGACAGGGGGAACGAGCAGTACTTC.

This clonotype was recorded only once. This sequence joins TRBV28 and TRBJ1-5, with a weak D call TRBD1 (5 bases). Germline V gene lookup returns CDR1 MDHEN and CDR2 SYDVKM. V shed 8 bases and J shed 7 bases, with 21 bases lying between them. The CDR3 totals 15 residues. CDR3 sequence (DNA): TGTGCCAGCGGGTCATTACGGGGGGTACGCCAGCCCCAGCATTTT. Amino acid sequence: CASGSLRGVRQPQHF.